The present entry profiles one T cell receptor (beta chain) with its context. Its antigen is currently unknown. The table came from immunoSEQ multiplex PCR; TCRdb's copy has only in-frame clones and leaves some out. The sample lists 65,000 to 100,000 clones, roughly 90% occurring once. This specimen belongs to a study of T cell responses to AZD1222 COVID-19 vaccine. Germline assignment: CDR1 SEHNR and CDR2 FQNEAQ (reference sequence). Trimming left V 5 bases short and J 6 bases short, with 14 bases between. The CDR3 runs to 14 residues. Overall study results and limits: Per reports, nearly half of all spike-specific TCRs target regions that are unmutated in variants. Repertoire sampling happened only post peak T cell response. Elevations in Spike-specific TCR breadth and depth followed administration of two AZD1222 doses. The donor cohort was predominantly white British with a female majority, and clonal diversity may have been underestimated.

Sequences were derived from peripheral blood, sampled 28 days after the second AZD1222 dose. The chain has TRBV7-9 and TRBJ2-1, with no clear D. The receptor was derived from an adult who received the AZD1222 COVID-19 vaccine. CDR3 sequence (DNA): TGTGCCAGCAGCCCCCTGGCGGAGAGCAATGAGCAGTTCTTC. This gives the protein CASSPLAESNEQFF.